Included here is one TCR beta chain sequence, with context. Noted time point: patch test 2, 6 weeks after DPC sensitization. Stated treatment: therapeutic diphenylcyclopropenone sensitization with weekly scalp DPC. From whole blood left unfractionated, total RNA was extracted. The library attached unique molecular identifiers to individual cDNA molecules. TCRdb recomputed calls from the RACE reads with MiXCR, one row per CDR3 protein. The sample carries approximately 80,000 distinct CDR3 sequences, 8.5% to 12% recorded once. These data are taken from a study of human T cells and chemical hapten exposure. As for the study in general: The study lasted roughly 26 weeks, and patients were dosed weekly with diphenylcyclopropenone on the scalp throughout. Mainly, slight library volume differences in the pool made TCR yields vary.

This material consisted of whole blood, taken in connection with sensitization to the hapten diphenylcyclopropenone (DPC). This TCR was recovered from a woman in her forties or fifties with alopecia areata. Some clones in this sample may be carry-over from other donors' samples.

CDR3 DNA sequence: TGTGCCAGCAGTTTATCCCCTCGGGGGGTAGGCACTGAAGCTTTCTTT. Protein product: CASSLSPRGVGTEAFF. The chain is built from TRBV12-3 or TRBV12-4 and TRBJ1-1, with D tentatively TRBD1 (5 bases). The V and J ends lost 2 bases and 4 bases respectively, with 17 bases between them. CDR3 length: 16 amino acids.